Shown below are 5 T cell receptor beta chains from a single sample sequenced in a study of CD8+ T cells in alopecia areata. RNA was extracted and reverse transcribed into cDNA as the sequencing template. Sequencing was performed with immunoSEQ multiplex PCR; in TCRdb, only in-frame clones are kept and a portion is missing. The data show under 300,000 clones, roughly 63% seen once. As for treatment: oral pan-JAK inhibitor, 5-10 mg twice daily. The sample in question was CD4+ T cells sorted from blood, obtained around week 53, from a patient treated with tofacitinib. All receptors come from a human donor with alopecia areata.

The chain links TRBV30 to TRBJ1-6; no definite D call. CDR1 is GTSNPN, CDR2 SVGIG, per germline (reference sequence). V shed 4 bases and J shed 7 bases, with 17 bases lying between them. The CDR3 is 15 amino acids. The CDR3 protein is CAWTPNGPWNSPLHF. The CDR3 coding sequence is TGTGCCTGGACCCCGAATGGACCATGGAATTCACCCCTCCACTTT.

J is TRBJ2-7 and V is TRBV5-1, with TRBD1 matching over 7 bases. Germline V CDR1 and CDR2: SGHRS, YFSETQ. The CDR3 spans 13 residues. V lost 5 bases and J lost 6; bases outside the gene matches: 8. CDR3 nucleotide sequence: TGCGCCAGCAGTTTAACAGGGGACGGCGAGCAGTACTTC. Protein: CASSLTGDGEQYF. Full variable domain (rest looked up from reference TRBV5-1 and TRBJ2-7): KAGVTQTPRYLIKTRGQQVTLSCSPISGHRSVSWYQQTPGQGLQFLFEYFSETQRNKGNFPGRFSGRQFSNSRSEMNVSTLELGDSALYLCASSLTGDGEQYFGPGTRLTVT.

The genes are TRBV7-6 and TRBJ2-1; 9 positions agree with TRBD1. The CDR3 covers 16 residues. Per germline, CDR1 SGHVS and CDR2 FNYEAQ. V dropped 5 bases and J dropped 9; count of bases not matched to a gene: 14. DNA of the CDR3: TGTGCCAGCAGCGGTCAACAGGGGGCGCGGGTCACTGAGCAGTTCTTC. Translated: CASSGQQGARVTEQFF. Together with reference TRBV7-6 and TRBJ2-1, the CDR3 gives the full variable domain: GAGVSQSPRYKVTKRGQDVALRCDPISGHVSLYWYRQALGQGPEFLTYFNYEAQQDKSGLPNDRFSAERPEGSISTLTIQRTEQRDSAMYRCASSGQQGARVTEQFFGPGTRLTVL.

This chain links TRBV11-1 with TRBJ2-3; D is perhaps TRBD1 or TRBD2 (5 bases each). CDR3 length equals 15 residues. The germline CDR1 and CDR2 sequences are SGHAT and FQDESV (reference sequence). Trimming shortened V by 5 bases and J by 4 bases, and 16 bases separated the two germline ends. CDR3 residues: CASSVTRGPADTQYF. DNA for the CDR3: TGTGCCAGCAGCGTAACTAGGGGTCCCGCAGATACGCAGTATTTT.

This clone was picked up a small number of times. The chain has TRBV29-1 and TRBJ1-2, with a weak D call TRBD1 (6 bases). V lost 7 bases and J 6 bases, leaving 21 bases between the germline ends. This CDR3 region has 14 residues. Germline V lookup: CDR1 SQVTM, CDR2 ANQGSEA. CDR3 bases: TGCAGCGCAGGGGTTTCCGCGTACTGGGATGGCTACACCTTC. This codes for CSAGVSAYWDGYTF.